Following are 31 T cell receptor beta chains from one sample sequenced in a study of blood T cell repertoires in COVID-19. Sequencing was performed with immunoSEQ multiplex PCR; in TCRdb, only in-frame clones are kept and a portion is missing. The sample consists of around 300,000 clones, roughly 90% of them appearing once. Input material: peripheral blood. The receptor set was obtained from a man between 50 and 59 years old with acute or convalescent COVID-19.

This rearrangement joins TRBV27 to TRBJ2-1; D is ambiguous. Germline loops: CDR1 MNHEY, CDR2 SMNVEV (reference sequence). The germline V and J ends were trimmed by 5 bases and 8 bases, with 16 bases remaining between them. This CDR3 has 14 residues. As DNA, the CDR3 is TGTGCCAGCAGTCGGAGTGAGCGAAGCGATGAGCAGTTCTTC. Its translation is CASSRSERSDEQFF.

This chain links TRBV10-1 with TRBJ2-7; TRBD2 might be the D (5 bases). Germline V CDR1 and CDR2: WNHNN, SYGVQD (reference sequence). Trimming removed 1 base at V and 0 bases at J, with 10 bases between. There are 15 residues in the CDR3. The CDR3 sequence: CASSEFRDSSYEQYF. The CDR3 DNA sequence: TGCGCCAGCAGTGAGTTCCGGGATTCCTCCTACGAGCAGTACTTC.

The chain uses TRBV4-2 and TRBJ1-2; the match to TRBD1 covers 8 bases. Germline loops: CDR1 LGHNA, CDR2 YNFKEQ. V dropped 3 bases and J dropped 3; count of bases not matched to a gene: 6. The CDR3 extends over 15 amino acids. Written as DNA, the CDR3 is TGTGCCAGCAGCCAGGGACAGGTGGGGGACTATGGCTACACCTTC. It specifies CASSQGQVGDYGYTF.

This clone was counted once. The chain joins TRBV12-3 or TRBV12-4 to TRBJ2-2; D unresolved. CDR3 length equals 12 residues. The V and J ends lost 4 bases and 5 bases respectively, with 5 bases between them. The CDR3 sequence is CASSSTTGELFF. The CDR3 nucleotides read TGTGCCAGCAGTTCCACAACCGGGGAGCTGTTTTTT.

This clone was counted between two and nine times. This rearrangement joins TRBV7-3 to TRBJ2-2; tentatively, D is TRBD1 (6 bases). Per germline, CDR1 SGHTA and CDR2 FQGTGA. V lost 4 bases to trimming and J lost 4 bases, with 19 bases between them. There are 17 residues in the CDR3. The CDR3 loop is CASSSPISQGITGELFF. The CDR3 nucleotides read TGTGCCAGCAGCTCCCCCATCTCCCAGGGGATCACCGGGGAGCTGTTTTTT.

The chain carries TRBV2 and TRBJ1-6, with D unresolved. Trimming removed 3 bases at V and 13 bases at J, with 7 bases between. The germline CDR1 and CDR2 sequences are SNHLY and FYNNEI. This CDR3 is 11 amino acids long. This chain's CDR3 is CASSDPSPLHF. The CDR3 coding sequence is TGTGCCAGCAGTGACCCCTCGCCCCTCCACTTT.

The J gene is TRBJ1-5, the V gene TRBV4-2, with a weak D call TRBD1 (5 bases). There are 15 residues in the CDR3. CDR1 is LGHNA and CDR2 is YNFKEQ in the germline V gene. The V end lost 2 bases, the J end lost 3 bases, and 11 bases lay between the germline ends. In DNA form, the CDR3 reads TGTGCCAGCAGCCAAAACGGGGGGTCCAATCAGCCCCAGCATTTT. This sequence encodes CASSQNGGSNQPQHF.

The gene calls are TRBV5-1 and TRBJ1-4; D perhaps matches TRBD1 (5 bases). The CDR3 totals 13 residues. V lost 5 bases and J lost 8, with 13 bases in between. CDR1 is SGHRS and CDR2 is YFSETQ in the germline V gene. The CDR3 protein is CASRVEGMEKLFF. The CDR3 nucleotides are TGCGCCAGCAGAGTGGAGGGGATGGAAAAACTGTTTTTT.

A few counts support this clone. The J gene is TRBJ1-5, the V gene TRBV19, with a tentative D call TRBD1 (6 bases). Trimming pared 4 bases from V and 6 bases from J, leaving 13 bases between. Germline loops: CDR1 LNHDA, CDR2 SQIVND (reference sequence). The CDR3 contains 14 residues. Written as DNA, the CDR3 is TGTGCCAGTAGTAAAGGACAGAACAGTCAGCCCCAGCATTTT. Its protein product is CASSKGQNSQPQHF.

Concerning this clone itself: This sample includes further DNA sequences coding for the same CDR3. The V and J genes are TRBV7-3 and TRBJ2-7, with 9 bases lining up with TRBD1. CDR3 length equals 14 residues. Per germline, CDR1 SGHTA and CDR2 FQGTGA. The J segment lost 1 base and the V segment lost 4 bases, leaving 2 bases of the junction unmatched. CDR3 DNA: TGTGCCAGCAGCTCCGGGACAGGGTCCTACGAGCAGTACTTC. Translating it yields CASSSGTGSYEQYF.

The V gene is TRBV7-9, the J gene TRBJ2-5; 7 bases align to TRBD1. Trimming at V came to 5 bases and at J to 5 bases, leaving 8 bases not matched to a gene. Germline CDR1 SEHNR, CDR2 FQNEAQ (reference sequence). The CDR3 runs to 14 residues. CDR3 amino acids: CASSQYTGVETQYF. CDR3 sequence (DNA): TGTGCCAGCAGCCAATACACAGGGGTCGAGACCCAGTACTTC.

The chain carries TRBV2 and TRBJ1-5, with 9 bases lining up with TRBD1. Germline CDR1 is SNHLY and CDR2 is FYNNEI. The CDR3 runs 15 residues. With V trimmed by 5 bases and J by 3 bases, 5 bases remained unmatched. The CDR3 nucleotides are TGTGCCAGCAGTTACAGGGGGCTACTCAATCAGCCCCAGCATTTT. It translates to CASSYRGLLNQPQHF.

This clone was detected only once. This chain uses TRBV4-1 with TRBJ2-5; D unclear. Trimming removed 1 base at V and 1 base at J, with 10 bases between. The CDR3 has 15 amino acids. CDR1 is MGHRA, CDR2 YSYEKL, per germline. CDR3 loop: CASSQGLLLQETQYF. In DNA form, the CDR3 reads TGCGCCAGCAGCCAAGGCCTTTTACTCCAAGAGACCCAGTACTTC.

This sequence joins TRBV7-3 and TRBJ1-1; D may be TRBD1 (6 bases). CDR1 SGHTA and CDR2 FQGTGA come from the germline V gene. The CDR3 length is 15 residues. V was shortened by 5 bases and J by 0 bases, with 13 bases between the two germline ends. CDR3 amino acids: CASSPTGQLNTEAFF. The DNA of the CDR3 is TGTGCCAGCAGCCCGACAGGACAGTTGAACACTGAAGCTTTCTTT.

CDR3 sequence: CASSPTGSPNSPLHF. The CDR3 nucleotides are TGTGCCAGCAGCCCAACAGGCTCGCCTAATTCACCCCTCCACTTT. V and J are TRBV7-6 and TRBJ1-6; D perhaps matches TRBD1 (5 bases). The V end lost 5 bases, the J end lost 6 bases, and 14 bases lay between the germline ends. Germline V lookup: CDR1 SGHVS, CDR2 FNYEAQ. This CDR3 spans 15 amino acids.

This sequence joins TRBV5-4 and TRBJ1-1, with 9 positions matching TRBD1. Germline V gene lookup returns CDR1 SGHNT and CDR2 YYREEE (reference sequence). J lost 4 bases, V lost 2 bases, and 9 bases had no gene match. The CDR3 is made up of 16 amino acids. The CDR3 here is CASSLAGQGSGTEAFF. As DNA, the CDR3 is TGTGCCAGCAGCTTAGCCGGACAGGGGTCGGGCACTGAAGCTTTCTTT.

The chain recombines TRBV7-6 with TRBJ1-3, with D possibly matching TRBD1 (5 bases). The CDR3 spans 14 residues. CDR1 and CDR2 (germline): SGHVS, FNYEAQ. Trimming left V 5 bases short and J 1 base short, with 9 bases between. This CDR3 is CASSPQVSGNTIYF. The CDR3 nucleotides are TGTGCCAGCAGCCCACAGGTTTCTGGAAACACCATATATTTT.

The V and J genes are TRBV3-1 (or the pseudogene TRBV3-2) and TRBJ1-3; 9 positions match TRBD1. V lost 0 bases, J lost 11 bases, and 8 bases stayed unmatched. The CDR3 sequence is 15 residues long. Germline CDR1 is LGHDT and CDR2 is YNNKEL (reference sequence). The CDR3 sequence: CASSQEMGQGFAIYF. Written as DNA, the CDR3 is TGTGCCAGCAGCCAAGAAATGGGACAGGGTTTTGCCATATATTTT.

This clone was recorded only once. This sample includes further DNA sequences coding for the same CDR3. V usage is TRBV11-2 and J usage is TRBJ1-2, with D perhaps matching TRBD1 (5 bases). This CDR3 has 13 amino acids. Germline CDR1 and CDR2: SGHAT and FQNNGV. The V end lost 3 bases, the J end lost 2 bases, and 7 bases lay between the germline ends. The CDR3 loop is CASSLGHNYGYTF. The CDR3 DNA is TGTGCCAGCAGCTTGGGGCACAACTATGGCTACACCTTC.

The chain links TRBV27 to TRBJ2-7, with D possibly TRBD2 on 6 matching bases. CDR1 and CDR2 (germline): MNHEY, SMNVEV (reference sequence). The ends were cut back, 3 bases at V and 2 bases at J, with 8 bases in the middle. This CDR3 spans 13 amino acids. The CDR3 DNA sequence: TGTGCCAGCAGTTTTGCGGGGACCTACGAGCAGTACTTC. Translation: CASSFAGTYEQYF.

This rearrangement joins TRBV27 to TRBJ2-7; 8 bases agree with TRBD2. V dropped 8 bases and J dropped 4; count of bases not matched to a gene: 7. This CDR3 comprises 13 residues. The germline V gene has CDR1 MNHEY and CDR2 SMNVEV (reference sequence). This chain's CDR3 is CASRGGLKYEQYF. DNA of the CDR3: TGTGCCAGCCGGGGGGGGCTGAAGTACGAGCAGTACTTC.

In its sample, this clone was seen once. The genes are TRBV3-1 (or the pseudogene TRBV3-2) and TRBJ1-5; no firm D call. The CDR3 runs 15 residues. V was shortened by 1 base and J by 4 bases, with 11 bases between the two germline ends. In germline, CDR1 is LGHDT, CDR2 YNNKEL (reference sequence). The CDR3 DNA reads as TGTGCCAGCAGCCAAGGAAGCGATACAAATCAGCCCCAGCATTTT. Encoded protein: CASSQGSDTNQPQHF.

V usage is TRBV5-1 and J usage is TRBJ1-2, with 9 bases lining up with TRBD1. V was pared by 0 bases and J by 0 bases, with 3 bases of the junction left unmatched. This CDR3 contains 16 residues. CDR1 and CDR2 from the germline V gene are SGHRS and YFSETQ. In DNA, the CDR3 is TGCGCCAGCAGCTTGGTACAGGGGGCTTCTAACTATGGCTACACCTTC. This sequence encodes CASSLVQGASNYGYTF.

The chain combines TRBV19 with TRBJ1-2; D perhaps matches TRBD1 (6 bases). This CDR3 has 14 amino acids. Trimming left V 5 bases short and J 4 bases short, with 14 bases between. CDR1 LNHDA and CDR2 SQIVND come from the germline V gene (reference sequence). CDR3 sequence reads: CASSLAGALYGYTF. The CDR3 coding sequence is TGTGCCAGTAGTTTGGCAGGGGCACTCTATGGCTACACCTTC.

This chain uses TRBV9 with TRBJ2-3, with D perhaps TRBD2 (5 bases). Per germline, CDR1 SGDLS and CDR2 YYNGEE. The CDR3 covers 15 residues. The V and J ends lost 0 bases and 2 bases respectively, with 10 bases between them. The CDR3 spells CASSVGPRDTDTQYF. The DNA of the CDR3 is TGTGCCAGCAGCGTAGGGCCCCGGGACACAGATACGCAGTATTTT.

This clone was found a few times. V gene TRBV29-1 combines with J gene TRBJ1-2; D is ambiguous. Germline V gene sequence: CDR1 SQVTM, CDR2 ANQGSEA. The CDR3 is 13 amino acids. Between the trimmed V and J ends, which lost 4 bases and 8 bases, there was a span of 17 bases. CDR3 in DNA: TGCAGCGTTGGCGAGAGAGGGTTGGCGGGCTACACCTTC. Its protein is CSVGERGLAGYTF.

The chain has TRBV20-1 and TRBJ1-1; D is unclear. The CDR3 runs 11 residues. The V gene lost 6 bases and the J gene lost 2 bases, with 7 bases spanning the gap. Germline lookup yields CDR1 DFQATT and CDR2 SNEGSKA (reference sequence). CDR3 coding DNA: TGCAGTGCGCCGAGCAACACTGAAGCTTTCTTT. It yields the protein CSAPSNTEAFF.

The V gene is TRBV10-1, the J gene TRBJ2-7; possible D gene TRBD1, 5 bases. Trimming removed 3 bases at V and 1 base at J, with 7 bases between. In germline, CDR1 is WNHNN, CDR2 SYGVQD (reference sequence). This CDR3 spans 13 amino acids. CDR3 protein: CASSEQVSYEQYF. CDR3 nucleotides: TGCGCCAGCAGTGAACAGGTTTCCTACGAGCAGTACTTC.

This chain joins TRBV3-1 (or the pseudogene TRBV3-2) and TRBJ1-2; 9 nucleotides line up with TRBD1. Losses at the gene ends were 5 bases for V and 4 bases for J; bases not matched to a gene: 8. Germline loops: CDR1 LGHDT, CDR2 YNNKEL (reference sequence). The CDR3 covers 15 residues. The chain's CDR3 is CASSVRQGDGYGYTF. In DNA form, the CDR3 reads TGTGCCAGCAGCGTACGACAGGGGGACGGCTATGGCTACACCTTC.

The genes are TRBV21-1 and TRBJ2-3; TRBD2 reflects the table's D call only, with no check against the DNA. TRBV21-1 corresponds to a pseudogene. This CDR3 is 17 amino acids long. Written as DNA, the CDR3 is TGTGCCAGCAGCTGCCGTCGACTAGCGGGGGGGCCGGATACGCAGTATTTT. Its translation is CASSCRRLAGGPDTQYF.

The chain is built from TRBV19 and TRBJ1-1; tentatively, D is TRBD1 (6 bases). The V end was cut by 5 bases, the J end by 0 bases, with 13 bases between. The CDR3 loop spans 15 amino acids. Germline loops: CDR1 LNHDA, CDR2 SQIVND (reference sequence). CDR3 loop: CASSGDMGMNTEAFF. The CDR3 bases are TGTGCCAGTAGTGGGGACATGGGTATGAACACTGAAGCTTTCTTT.